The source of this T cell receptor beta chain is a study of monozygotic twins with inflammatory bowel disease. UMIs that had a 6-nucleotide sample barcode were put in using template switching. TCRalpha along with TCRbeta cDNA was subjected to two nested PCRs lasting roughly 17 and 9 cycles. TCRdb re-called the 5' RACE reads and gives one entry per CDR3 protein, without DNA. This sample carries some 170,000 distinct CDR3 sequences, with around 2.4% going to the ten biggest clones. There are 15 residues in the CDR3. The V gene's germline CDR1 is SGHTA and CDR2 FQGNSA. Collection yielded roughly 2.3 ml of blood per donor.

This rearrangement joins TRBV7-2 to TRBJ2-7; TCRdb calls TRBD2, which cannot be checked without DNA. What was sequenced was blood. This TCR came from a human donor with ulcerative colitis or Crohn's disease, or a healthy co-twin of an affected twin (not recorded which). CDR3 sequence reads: CASSSPGLAAYEQYF.